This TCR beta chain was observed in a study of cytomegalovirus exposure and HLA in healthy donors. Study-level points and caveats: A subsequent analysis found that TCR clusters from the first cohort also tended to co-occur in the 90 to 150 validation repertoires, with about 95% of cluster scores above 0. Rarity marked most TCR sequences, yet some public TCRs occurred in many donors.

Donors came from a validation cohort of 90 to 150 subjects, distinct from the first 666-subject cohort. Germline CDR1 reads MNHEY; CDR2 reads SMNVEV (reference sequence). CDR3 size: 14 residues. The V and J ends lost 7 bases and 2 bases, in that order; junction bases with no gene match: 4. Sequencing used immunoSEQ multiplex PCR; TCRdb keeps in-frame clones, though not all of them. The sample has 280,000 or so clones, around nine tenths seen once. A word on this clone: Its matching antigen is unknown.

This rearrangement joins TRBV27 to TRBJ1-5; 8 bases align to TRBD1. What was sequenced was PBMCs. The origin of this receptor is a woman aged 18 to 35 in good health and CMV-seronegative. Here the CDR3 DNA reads TGTGCCAGCACTTCACAGGGGGGCAATCAGCCCCAGCATTTT. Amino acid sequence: CASTSQGGNQPQHF.